Given below is one T cell receptor beta chain in context. Antigen: not known. This entry belongs to a study of metastatic and nonmetastatic thyroid tumors. The overall study: Thyroid patients, malignant and benign, had repertoires compared across blood and tumor or nodule tissue. General study points: It was reported that TCR beta diversity was significantly higher in malignant thyroid tumors than benign nodules, in blood and tumor.

Not a single patient had been given any form of treatment at any point before undergoing thyroid surgery. The ends lost 0 bases at V and 3 bases at J; junction bases unmatched: 4. Looked up from germline, CDR1 is KGHSH and CDR2 is LQKENI. This CDR3 has 17 residues. Per the study methods: The study's classifier, a distant-metastasis tool for papillary thyroid cancer, was built using CDR3 differences across clinicopathological groups. Through MiXCR, TCRdb re-clonotyped the PCR reads. These V and J calls rely on TCRdb rather than the paper's analysis. The data contain about 16,000 clones, approximately 13% of them singletons.

The chain recombines TRBV18 with TRBJ2-2; TRBD2 aligns across 10 bases. Sequenced input: tumor tissue. The sequence derives from a female donor with papillary thyroid cancer or a benign thyroid nodule (not recorded which). Some clones in this sample may be carry-over from other donors' samples. The CDR3 spells CASSPPGGTSDTGELFF. As DNA, the CDR3 is TGTGCCAGCTCACCACCCGGTGGGACTAGCGACACCGGGGAGCTGTTTTTT.